This TCR beta chain was recorded in a study of blood T cells in healthy people across ages. For the second PCR, which ran for about 6 to 11 cycles, a sample-barcoded 5' primer and a J-beta primer mix were used. One entry per CDR3 protein results from TCRdb running MiXCR on the 5' RACE reads. The table lists fewer than 2,000,000 distinct CDR3 sequences, roughly a third of them singletons. What was sequenced was blood. The receptor comes from a woman aged 25 to 39 in good health.

The CDR3 spells CASSRPGGWDTEAFF. The CDR3 DNA reads TGTGCCAGCAGTCGGCCAGGGGGCTGGGACACTGAAGCTTTCTTT. The chain uses TRBV6-5 and TRBJ1-1, with TRBD1 matching over 8 bases. The J segment lost 3 bases and the V segment lost 5 bases, leaving 8 bases of the junction unmatched. Germline V gene lookup returns CDR1 MNHEY and CDR2 SVGAGI. This CDR3 contains 15 residues.